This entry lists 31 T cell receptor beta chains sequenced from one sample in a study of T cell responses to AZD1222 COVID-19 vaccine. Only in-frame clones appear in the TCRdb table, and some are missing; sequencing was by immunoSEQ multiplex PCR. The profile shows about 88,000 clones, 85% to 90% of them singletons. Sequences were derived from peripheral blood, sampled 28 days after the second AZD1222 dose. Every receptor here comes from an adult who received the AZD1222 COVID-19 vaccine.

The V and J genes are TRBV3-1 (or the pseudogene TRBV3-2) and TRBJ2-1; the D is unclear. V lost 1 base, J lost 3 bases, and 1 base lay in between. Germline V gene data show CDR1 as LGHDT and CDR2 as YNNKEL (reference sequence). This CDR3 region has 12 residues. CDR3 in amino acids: CASSQVYNEQFF. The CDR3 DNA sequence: TGTGCCAGCAGCCAAGTCTACAATGAGCAGTTCTTC.

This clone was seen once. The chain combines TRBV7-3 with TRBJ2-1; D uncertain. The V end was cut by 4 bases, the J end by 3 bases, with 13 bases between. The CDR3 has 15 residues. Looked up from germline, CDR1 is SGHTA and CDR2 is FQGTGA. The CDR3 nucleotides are TGTGCCAGCAGCTCCTCCCCGGACGGCTACAATGAGCAGTTCTTC. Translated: CASSSSPDGYNEQFF.

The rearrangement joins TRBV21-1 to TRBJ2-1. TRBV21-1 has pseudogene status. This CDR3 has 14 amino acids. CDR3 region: CASEQESSYNEQFF. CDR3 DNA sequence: TGTGCCAGCGAGCAGGAGAGCTCCTACAATGAGCAGTTCTTC.

In DNA, the CDR3 is TGTGCCAGCAGCTTCGGGACGGTGAACACTGAAGCTTTCTTT. Protein product: CASSFGTVNTEAFF. The rearrangement joins TRBV7-2 to TRBJ1-1; possibly TRBD1 for D (5 bases). CDR1 is SGHTA and CDR2 is FQGNSA in the germline V gene. Trimming left V 3 bases short and J 0 bases short, with 8 bases between. CDR3 length: 14 residues.

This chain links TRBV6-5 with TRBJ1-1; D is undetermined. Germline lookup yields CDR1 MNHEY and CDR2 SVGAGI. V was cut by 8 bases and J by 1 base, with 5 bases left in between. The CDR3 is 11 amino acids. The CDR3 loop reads CASVSNTEAFF. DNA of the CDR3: TGTGCCAGCGTGTCGAACACTGAAGCTTTCTTT.

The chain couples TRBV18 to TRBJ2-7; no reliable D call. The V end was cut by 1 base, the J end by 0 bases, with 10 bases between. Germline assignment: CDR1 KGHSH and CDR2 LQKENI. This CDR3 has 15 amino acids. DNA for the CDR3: TGTGCCAGCTCACCACAGCAGGAGAGCTCCTACGAGCAGTACTTC. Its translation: CASSPQQESSYEQYF.

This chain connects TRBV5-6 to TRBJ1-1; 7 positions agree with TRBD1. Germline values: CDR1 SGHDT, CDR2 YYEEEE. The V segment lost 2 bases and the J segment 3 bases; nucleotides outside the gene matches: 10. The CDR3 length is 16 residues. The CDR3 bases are TGTGCCAGCAGCTTACTAGGAGCCCAGGGGGACACTGAAGCTTTCTTT. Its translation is CASSLLGAQGDTEAFF.

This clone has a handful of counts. CDR3 protein: CASSLRGETQYF. The CDR3 nucleotides are TGTGCCAGCAGCCTGAGGGGGGAGACCCAGTACTTC. The rearrangement uses TRBV5-5 and TRBJ2-5; maybe TRBD1 (6 bases). Germline V CDR1 and CDR2: SGHKS, YYEKEE (reference sequence). The ends were cut back, 4 bases at V and 5 bases at J, with 9 bases in the middle. The CDR3 totals 12 residues.

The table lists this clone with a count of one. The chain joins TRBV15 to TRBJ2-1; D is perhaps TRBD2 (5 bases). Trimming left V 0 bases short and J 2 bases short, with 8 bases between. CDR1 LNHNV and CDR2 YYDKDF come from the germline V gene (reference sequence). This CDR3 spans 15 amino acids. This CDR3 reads CATSRERVTYNEQFF. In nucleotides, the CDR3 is TGTGCCACCAGCAGAGAGAGGGTTACCTACAATGAGCAGTTCTTC.

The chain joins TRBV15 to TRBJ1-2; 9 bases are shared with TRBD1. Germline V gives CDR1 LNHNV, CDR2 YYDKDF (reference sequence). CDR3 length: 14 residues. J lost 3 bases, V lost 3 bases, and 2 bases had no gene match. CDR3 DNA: TGTGCCACCAGCAGGGACAGGGGACACTATGGCTACACCTTC. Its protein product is CATSRDRGHYGYTF.

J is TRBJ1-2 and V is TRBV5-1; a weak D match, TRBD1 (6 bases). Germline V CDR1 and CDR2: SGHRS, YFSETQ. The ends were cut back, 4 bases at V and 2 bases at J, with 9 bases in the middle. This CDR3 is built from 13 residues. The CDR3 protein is CASSRDTNYGYTF. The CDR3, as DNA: TGCGCCAGCAGCCGGGACACCAACTATGGCTACACCTTC.

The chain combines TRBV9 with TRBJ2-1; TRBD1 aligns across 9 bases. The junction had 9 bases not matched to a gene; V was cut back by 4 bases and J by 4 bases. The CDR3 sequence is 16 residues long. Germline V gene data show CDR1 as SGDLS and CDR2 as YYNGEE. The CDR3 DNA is TGTGCCAGCAGCCAACGGACAGGGGCCCTATACAATGAGCAGTTCTTC. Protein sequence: CASSQRTGALYNEQFF.

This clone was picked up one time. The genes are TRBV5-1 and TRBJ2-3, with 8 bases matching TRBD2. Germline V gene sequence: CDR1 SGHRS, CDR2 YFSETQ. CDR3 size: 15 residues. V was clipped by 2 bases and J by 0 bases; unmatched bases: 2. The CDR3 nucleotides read TGCGCCAGCAGCTTAGCGGGGGCTAGCACAGATACGCAGTATTTT. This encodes CASSLAGASTDTQYF.

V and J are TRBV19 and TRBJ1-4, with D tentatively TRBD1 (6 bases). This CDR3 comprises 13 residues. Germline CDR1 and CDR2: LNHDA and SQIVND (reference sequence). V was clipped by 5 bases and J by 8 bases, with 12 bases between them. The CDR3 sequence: CASSPGGDEKLFF. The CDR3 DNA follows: TGTGCCAGTAGTCCCGGGGGCGACGAAAAACTGTTTTTT.

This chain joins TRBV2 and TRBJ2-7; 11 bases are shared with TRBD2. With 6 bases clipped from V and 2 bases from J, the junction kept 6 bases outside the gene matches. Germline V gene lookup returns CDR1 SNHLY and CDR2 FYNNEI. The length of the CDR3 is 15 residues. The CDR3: CASRARLAGTYEQYF. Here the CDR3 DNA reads TGTGCCAGCAGGGCTAGACTAGCGGGGACCTACGAGCAGTACTTC.

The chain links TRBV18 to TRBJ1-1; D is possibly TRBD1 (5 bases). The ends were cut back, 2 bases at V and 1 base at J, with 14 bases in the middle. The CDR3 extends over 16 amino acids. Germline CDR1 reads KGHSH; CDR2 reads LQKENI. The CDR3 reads CASSPLGEIRNTEAFF. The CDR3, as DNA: TGTGCCAGCTCACCATTGGGGGAGATCCGGAACACTGAAGCTTTCTTT.

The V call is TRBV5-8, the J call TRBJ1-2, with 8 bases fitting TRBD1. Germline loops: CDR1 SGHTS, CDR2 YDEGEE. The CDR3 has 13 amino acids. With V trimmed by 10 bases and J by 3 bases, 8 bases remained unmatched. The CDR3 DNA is TGTGCCTGCGCAGGGGGCCTCGACTATGGCTACACCTTC. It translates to CACAGGLDYGYTF.

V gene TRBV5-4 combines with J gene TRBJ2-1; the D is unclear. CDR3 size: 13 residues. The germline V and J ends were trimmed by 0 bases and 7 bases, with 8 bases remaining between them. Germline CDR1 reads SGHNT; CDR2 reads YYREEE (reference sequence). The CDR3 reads CASSLVMQNEQFF. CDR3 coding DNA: TGTGCCAGCAGCTTGGTTATGCAGAATGAGCAGTTCTTC.

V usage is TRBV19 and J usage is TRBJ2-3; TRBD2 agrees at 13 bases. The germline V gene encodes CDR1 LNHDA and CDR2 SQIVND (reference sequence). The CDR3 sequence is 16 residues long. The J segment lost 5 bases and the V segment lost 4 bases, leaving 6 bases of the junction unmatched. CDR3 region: CASSRLAGGRGDTQYF. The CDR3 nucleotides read TGTGCCAGTAGTAGACTAGCGGGGGGCAGGGGAGATACGCAGTATTTT.

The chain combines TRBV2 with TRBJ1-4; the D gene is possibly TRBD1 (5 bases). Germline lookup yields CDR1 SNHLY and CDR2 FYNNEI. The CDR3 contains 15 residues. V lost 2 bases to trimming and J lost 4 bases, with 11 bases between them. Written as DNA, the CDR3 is TGTGCCAGCAGTGAAATGGGAAGGGGTAATGAAAAACTGTTTTTT. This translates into CASSEMGRGNEKLFF. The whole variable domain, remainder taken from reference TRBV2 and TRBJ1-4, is EPEVTQTPSHQVTQMGQEVILRCVPISNHLYFYWYRQILGQKVEFLVSFYNNEISEKSEIFDDQFSVERPDGSNFTLKIRSTKLEDSAMYFCASSEMGRGNEKLFFGSGTQLSVL.

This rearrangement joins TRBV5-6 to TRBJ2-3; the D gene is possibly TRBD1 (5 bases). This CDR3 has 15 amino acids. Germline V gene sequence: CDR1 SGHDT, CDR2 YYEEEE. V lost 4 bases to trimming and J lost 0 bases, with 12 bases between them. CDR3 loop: CASSRTRFSTDTQYF. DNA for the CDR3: TGTGCCAGCAGCCGGACACGGTTTAGCACAGATACGCAGTATTTT. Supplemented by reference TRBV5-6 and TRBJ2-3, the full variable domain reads DAGVTQSPTHLIKTRGQQVTLRCSPKSGHDTVSWYQQALGQGPQFIFQYYEEEERQRGNFPDRFSGHQFPNYSSELNVNALLLGDSALYLCASSRTRFSTDTQYFGPGTRLTVL.

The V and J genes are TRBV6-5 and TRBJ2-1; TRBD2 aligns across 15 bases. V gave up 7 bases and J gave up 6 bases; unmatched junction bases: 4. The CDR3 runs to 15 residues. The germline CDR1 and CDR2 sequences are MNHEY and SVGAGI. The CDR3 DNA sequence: TGTGCCAGCAATGGGGGACTAGCGGGGGGCAATGAGCAGTTCTTC. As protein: CASNGGLAGGNEQFF.

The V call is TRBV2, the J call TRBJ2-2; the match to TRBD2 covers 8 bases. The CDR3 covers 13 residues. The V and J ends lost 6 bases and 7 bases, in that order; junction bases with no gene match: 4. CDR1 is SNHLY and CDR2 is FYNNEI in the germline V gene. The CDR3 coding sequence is TGTGCCAGCAGGCAAAGCGGGGGCGGGGAGCTGTTTTTT. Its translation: CASRQSGGGELFF.

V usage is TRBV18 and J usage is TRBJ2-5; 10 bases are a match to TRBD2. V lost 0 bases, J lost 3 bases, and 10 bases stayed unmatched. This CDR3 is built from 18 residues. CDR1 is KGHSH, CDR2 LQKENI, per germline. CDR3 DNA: TGTGCCAGCTCACCACCGCTTGCAGGTCTAGCGGGGGAAGAGACCCAGTACTTC. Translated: CASSPPLAGLAGEETQYF.

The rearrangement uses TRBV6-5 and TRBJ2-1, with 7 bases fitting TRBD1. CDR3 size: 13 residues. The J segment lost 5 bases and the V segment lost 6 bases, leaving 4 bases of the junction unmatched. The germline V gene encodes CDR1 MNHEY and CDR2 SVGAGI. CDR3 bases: TGTGCCAGCAGAATAGACAGGGACAATGAGCAGTTCTTC. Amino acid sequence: CASRIDRDNEQFF.

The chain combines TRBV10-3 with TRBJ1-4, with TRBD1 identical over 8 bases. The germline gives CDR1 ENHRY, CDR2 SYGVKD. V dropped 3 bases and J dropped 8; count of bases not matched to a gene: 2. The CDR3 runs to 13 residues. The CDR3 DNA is TGTGCCATCAGTGAACAGGGGGACGAAAAACTGTTTTTT. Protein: CAISEQGDEKLFF.

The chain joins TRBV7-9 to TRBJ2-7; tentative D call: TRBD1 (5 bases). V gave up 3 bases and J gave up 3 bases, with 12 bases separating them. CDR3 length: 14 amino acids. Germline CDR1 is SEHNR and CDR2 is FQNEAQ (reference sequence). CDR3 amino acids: CASSLDTQFYEQYF. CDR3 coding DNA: TGTGCCAGCAGCTTGGACACCCAATTCTACGAGCAGTACTTC.

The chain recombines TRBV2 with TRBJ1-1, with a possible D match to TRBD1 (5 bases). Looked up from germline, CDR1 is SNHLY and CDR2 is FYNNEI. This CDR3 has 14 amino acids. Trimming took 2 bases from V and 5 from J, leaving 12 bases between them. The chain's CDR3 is CASSEMGVWTEAFF. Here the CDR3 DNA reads TGTGCCAGCAGTGAAATGGGGGTTTGGACTGAAGCTTTCTTT.

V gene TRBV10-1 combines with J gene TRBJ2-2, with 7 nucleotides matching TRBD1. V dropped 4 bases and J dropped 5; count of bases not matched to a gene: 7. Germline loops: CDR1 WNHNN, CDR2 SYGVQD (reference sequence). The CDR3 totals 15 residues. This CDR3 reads CASSGPGQTTGELFF. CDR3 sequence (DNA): TGCGCCAGCAGTGGTCCGGGACAGACAACCGGGGAGCTGTTTTTT.

CDR3 residues: CASSQVVSGNTIYF. Written as DNA, the CDR3 is TGCGCCAGCAGCCAAGTCGTCTCTGGAAACACCATATATTTT. The chain joins TRBV4-1 to TRBJ1-3; D remains unclear. The CDR3 length is 14 residues. Trimming removed 1 base at V and 0 bases at J, with 4 bases between. Germline V gene lookup returns CDR1 MGHRA and CDR2 YSYEKL.

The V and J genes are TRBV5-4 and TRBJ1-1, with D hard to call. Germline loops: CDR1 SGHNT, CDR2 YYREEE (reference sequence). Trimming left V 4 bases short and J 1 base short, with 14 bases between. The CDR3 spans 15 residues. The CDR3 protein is CASSPGLVTNTEAFF. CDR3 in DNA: TGTGCCAGCAGCCCAGGACTGGTCACGAACACTGAAGCTTTCTTT.